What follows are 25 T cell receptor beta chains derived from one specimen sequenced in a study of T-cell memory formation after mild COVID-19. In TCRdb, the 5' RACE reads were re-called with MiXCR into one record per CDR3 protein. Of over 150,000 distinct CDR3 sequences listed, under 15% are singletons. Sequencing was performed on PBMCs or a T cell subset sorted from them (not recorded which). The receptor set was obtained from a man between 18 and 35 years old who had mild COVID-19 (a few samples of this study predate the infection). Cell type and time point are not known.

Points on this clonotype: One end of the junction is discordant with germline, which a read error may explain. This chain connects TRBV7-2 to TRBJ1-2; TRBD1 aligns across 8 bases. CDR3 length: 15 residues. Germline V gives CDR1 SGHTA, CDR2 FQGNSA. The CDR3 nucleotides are TGTGCCAGCAGCTCTACTTTAGACAGGGGCTATGGCTGCACCTTC. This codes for CASSSTLDRGYGCTF.

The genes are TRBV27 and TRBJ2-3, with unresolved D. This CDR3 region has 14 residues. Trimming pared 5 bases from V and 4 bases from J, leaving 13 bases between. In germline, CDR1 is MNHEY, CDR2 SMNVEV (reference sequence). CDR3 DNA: TGTGCCAGCAGTCTAAACTACCCCCCAGATACGCAGTATTTT. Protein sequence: CASSLNYPPDTQYF.

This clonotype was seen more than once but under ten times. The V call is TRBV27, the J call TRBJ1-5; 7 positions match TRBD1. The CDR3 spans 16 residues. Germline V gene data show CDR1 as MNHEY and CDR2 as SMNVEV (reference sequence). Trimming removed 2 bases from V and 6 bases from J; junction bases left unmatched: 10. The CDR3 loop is CASSLLFGRGIQPQHF. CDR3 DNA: TGTGCCAGCAGTTTACTTTTCGGCAGGGGGATTCAGCCCCAGCATTTT.

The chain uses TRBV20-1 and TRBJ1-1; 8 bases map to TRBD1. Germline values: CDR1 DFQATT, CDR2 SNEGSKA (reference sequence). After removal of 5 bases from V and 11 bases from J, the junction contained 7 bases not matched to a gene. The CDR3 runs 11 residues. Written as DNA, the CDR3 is TGCAGTGCTGTTCAGGGGGCGTGGGCTTTCTTT. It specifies CSAVQGAWAFF.

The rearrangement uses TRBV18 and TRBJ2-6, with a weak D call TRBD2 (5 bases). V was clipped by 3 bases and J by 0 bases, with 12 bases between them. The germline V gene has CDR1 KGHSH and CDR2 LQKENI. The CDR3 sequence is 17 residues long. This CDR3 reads CASSPQDGISGANVLTF. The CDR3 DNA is TGTGCCAGCTCACCTCAGGACGGGATCTCTGGGGCCAACGTCCTGACTTTC.

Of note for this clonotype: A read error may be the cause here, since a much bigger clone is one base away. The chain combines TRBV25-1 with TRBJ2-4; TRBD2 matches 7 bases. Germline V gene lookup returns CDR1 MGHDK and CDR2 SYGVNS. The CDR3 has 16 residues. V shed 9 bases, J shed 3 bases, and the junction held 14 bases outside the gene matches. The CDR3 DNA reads TGTGCCAGAAGTACCTCGGGGGGAAGGGGCAAAAACATTCAGTACTTC. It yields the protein CARSTSGGRGKNIQYF. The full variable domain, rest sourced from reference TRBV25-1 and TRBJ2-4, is EADIYQTPRYLVIGTGKKITLECSQTMGHDKMYWYQQDPGMELHLIHYSYGVNSTEKGDLSSESTVSRIRTEHFPLTLESARPSHTSQYLCARSTSGGRGKNIQYFGAGTRLSVL.

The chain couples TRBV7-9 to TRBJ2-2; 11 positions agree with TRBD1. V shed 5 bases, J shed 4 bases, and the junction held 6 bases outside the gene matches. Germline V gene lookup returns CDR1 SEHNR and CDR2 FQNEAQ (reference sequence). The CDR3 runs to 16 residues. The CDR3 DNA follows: TGTGCCAGCAGCGCCGGACAGGGGGCGCCCACCGGGGAGCTGTTTTTT. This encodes CASSAGQGAPTGELFF. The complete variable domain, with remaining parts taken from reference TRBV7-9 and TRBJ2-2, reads DTGVSQNPRHKITKRGQNVTFRCDPISEHNRLYWYRQTLGQGPEFLTYFQNEAQLEKSRLLSDRFSAERPKGSFSTLEIQRTEQGDSAMYLCASSAGQGAPTGELFFGEGSRLTVL.

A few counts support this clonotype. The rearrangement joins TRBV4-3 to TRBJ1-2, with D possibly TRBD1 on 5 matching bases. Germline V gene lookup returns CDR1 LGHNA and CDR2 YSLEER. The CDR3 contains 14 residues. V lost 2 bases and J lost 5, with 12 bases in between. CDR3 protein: CASSQSGTVYGYTF. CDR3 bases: TGCGCCAGCAGCCAATCGGGGACGGTATATGGCTACACCTTC.

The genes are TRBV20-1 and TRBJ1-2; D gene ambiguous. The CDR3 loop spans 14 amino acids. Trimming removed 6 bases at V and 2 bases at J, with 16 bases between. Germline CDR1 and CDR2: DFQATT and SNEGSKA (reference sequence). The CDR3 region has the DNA TGCAGTGCCTTCCCGGTCGGCAGCAACTATGGCTACACCTTC. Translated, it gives CSAFPVGSNYGYTF.

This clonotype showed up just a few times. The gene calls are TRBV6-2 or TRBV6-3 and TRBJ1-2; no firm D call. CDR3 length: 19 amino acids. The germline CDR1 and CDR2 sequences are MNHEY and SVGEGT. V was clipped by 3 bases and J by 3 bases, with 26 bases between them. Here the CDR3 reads CASSYRVGSSRWFYYGYTF. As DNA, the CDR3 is TGTGCCAGCAGTTATCGAGTGGGTTCCTCACGCTGGTTTTACTATGGCTACACCTTC.

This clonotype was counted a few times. The CDR3 spells CSAPQDSTDTQYF. As DNA, the CDR3 is TGCAGTGCGCCACAAGACAGTACAGATACGCAGTATTTT. This rearrangement joins TRBV20-1 to TRBJ2-3, with TRBD1 as a possible D gene (5 bases). Germline V gene lookup returns CDR1 DFQATT and CDR2 SNEGSKA (reference sequence). This CDR3 comprises 13 residues. Trimming stripped 6 bases from V and 3 bases from J, with 13 bases between.

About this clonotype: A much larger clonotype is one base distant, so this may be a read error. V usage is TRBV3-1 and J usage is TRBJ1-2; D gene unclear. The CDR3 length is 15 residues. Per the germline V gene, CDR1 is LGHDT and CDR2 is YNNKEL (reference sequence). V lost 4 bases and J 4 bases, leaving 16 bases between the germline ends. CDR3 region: CASSRGRAKPYGYTF. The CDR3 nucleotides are TGTGCCAGCAGCCGAGGGAGAGCTAAGCCCTATGGCTACACCTTC.

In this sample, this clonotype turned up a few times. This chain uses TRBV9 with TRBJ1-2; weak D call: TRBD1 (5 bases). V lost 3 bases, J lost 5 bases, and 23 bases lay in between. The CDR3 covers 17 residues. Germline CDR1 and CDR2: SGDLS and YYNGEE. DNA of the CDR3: TGTGCCAGCAGCGGAGTCGAGGGGAGCAGGGTCGGATATGGCTACACCTTC. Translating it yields CASSGVEGSRVGYGYTF.

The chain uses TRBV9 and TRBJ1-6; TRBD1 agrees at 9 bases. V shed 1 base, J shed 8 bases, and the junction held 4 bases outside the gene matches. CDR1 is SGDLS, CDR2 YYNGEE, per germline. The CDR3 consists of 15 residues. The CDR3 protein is CASSVRGQGDSPLHF. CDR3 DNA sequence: TGTGCCAGCAGCGTACGGGGACAGGGTGATTCACCCCTCCACTTT.

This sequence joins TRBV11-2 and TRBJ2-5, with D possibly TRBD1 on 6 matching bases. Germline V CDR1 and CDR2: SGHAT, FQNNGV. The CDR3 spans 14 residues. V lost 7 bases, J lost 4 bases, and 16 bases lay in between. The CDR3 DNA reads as TGTGCCAGCAACCACGGACAGTCCGGAGAGACCCAGTACTTC. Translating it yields CASNHGQSGETQYF.

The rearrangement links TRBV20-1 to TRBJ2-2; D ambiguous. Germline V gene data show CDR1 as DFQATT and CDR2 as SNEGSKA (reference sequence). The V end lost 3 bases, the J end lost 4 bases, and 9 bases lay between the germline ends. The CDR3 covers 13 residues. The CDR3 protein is CSARAGFTGELFF. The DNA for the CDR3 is TGCAGTGCTAGGGCCGGATTCACCGGGGAGCTGTTTTTT.

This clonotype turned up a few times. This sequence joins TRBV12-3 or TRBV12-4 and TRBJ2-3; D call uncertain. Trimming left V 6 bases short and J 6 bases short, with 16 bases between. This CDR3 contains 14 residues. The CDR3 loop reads CASSQTRFSDTQYF. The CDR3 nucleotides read TGTGCCAGCAGCCAGACAAGGTTCAGTGATACGCAGTATTTT.

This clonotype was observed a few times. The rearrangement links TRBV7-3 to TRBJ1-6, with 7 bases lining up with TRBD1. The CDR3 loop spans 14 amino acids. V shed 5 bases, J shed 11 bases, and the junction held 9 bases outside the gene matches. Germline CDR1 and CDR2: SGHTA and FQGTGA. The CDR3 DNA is TGTGCCAGCAGCCGACAGGGCCGAGGGACACCCCTCCACTTT. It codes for CASSRQGRGTPLHF.

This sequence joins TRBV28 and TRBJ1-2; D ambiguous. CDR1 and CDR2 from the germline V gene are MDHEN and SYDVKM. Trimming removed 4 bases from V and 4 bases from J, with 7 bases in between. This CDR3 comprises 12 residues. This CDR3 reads CASSSSIYGYTF. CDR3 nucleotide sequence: TGTGCCAGCAGTTCCTCGATCTATGGCTACACCTTC.

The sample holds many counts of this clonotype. The CDR3 bases are TGTGCCAGCAGCCAAGTCTGGCAGGTCTCCTACGAGCAGTACTTC. It encodes CASSQVWQVSYEQYF. The chain recombines TRBV4-2 with TRBJ2-7; D call uncertain. CDR3 size: 15 residues. Trimming removed 1 base at V and 0 bases at J, with 10 bases between. Germline CDR1 LGHNA, CDR2 YNFKEQ.

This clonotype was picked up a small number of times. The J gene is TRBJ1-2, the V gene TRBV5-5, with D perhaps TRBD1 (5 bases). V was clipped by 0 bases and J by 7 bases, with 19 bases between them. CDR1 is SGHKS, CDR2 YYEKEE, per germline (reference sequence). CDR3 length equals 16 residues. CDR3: CASSLGVSGRSAGYTF. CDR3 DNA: TGTGCCAGCAGCTTGGGAGTCTCAGGGCGGTCTGCTGGCTACACCTTC. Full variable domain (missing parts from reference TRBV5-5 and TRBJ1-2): DAGVTQSPTHLIKTRGQQVTLRCSPISGHKSVSWYQQVLGQGPQFIFQYYEKEERGRGNFPDRFSARQFPNYSSELNVNALLLGDSALYLCASSLGVSGRSAGYTFGSGTRLTVV.

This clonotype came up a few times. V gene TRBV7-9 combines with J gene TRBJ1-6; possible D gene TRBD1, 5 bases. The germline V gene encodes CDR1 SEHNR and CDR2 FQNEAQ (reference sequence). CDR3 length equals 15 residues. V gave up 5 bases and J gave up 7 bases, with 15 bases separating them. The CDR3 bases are TGTGCCAGCAGCCCAAGTCGGGGGGACAATTCACCCCTCCACTTT. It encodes CASSPSRGDNSPLHF.

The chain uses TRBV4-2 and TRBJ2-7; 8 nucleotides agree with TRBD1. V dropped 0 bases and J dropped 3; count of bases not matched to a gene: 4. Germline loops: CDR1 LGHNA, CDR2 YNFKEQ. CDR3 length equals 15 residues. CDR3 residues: CASSQDRDRYYEQYF. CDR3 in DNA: TGTGCCAGCAGCCAAGATAGGGACAGGTACTACGAGCAGTACTTC.

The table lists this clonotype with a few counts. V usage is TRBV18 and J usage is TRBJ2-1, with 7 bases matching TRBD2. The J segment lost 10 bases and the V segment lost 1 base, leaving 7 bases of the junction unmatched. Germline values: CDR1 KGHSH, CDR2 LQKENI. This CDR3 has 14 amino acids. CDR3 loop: CASSPRSGLNEQFF. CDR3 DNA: TGTGCCAGCTCACCACGTTCGGGACTAAACGAGCAGTTCTTC.

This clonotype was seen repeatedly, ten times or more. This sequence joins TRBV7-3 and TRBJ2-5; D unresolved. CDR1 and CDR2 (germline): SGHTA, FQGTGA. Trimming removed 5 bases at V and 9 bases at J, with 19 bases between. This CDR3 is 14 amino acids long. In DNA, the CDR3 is TGTGCCAGCAGCCCCAGTCGGCAGCCCTCGGCCCAGTACTTC. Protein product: CASSPSRQPSAQYF.